The 25 T cell receptor beta chains below all came from one sample that was sequenced in a study of shared clonotypes between healthy human individuals. TCRdb keeps only in-frame clones here, not all; method: immunoSEQ multiplex PCR. The table shows approximately 320,000 clones, with approximately 79% occurring only once. The sequencing sample was made of memory CD4+ T cells sorted from blood. As to subset: CD45RA-negative fraction. The receptor source for this set is a man aged 25-45 years in good health.

The gene calls are TRBV29-1 and TRBJ2-1; tentatively, D is TRBD1 (6 bases). The germline V gene has CDR1 SQVTM and CDR2 ANQGSEA. This CDR3 has 12 amino acids. V shed 5 bases and J shed 9 bases, with 14 bases lying between them. CDR3 sequence reads: CSVWGPGAEQFF. Written as DNA, the CDR3 is TGCAGCGTTTGGGGGCCCGGGGCTGAGCAGTTCTTC.

The chain employs TRBV11-2 and TRBJ1-5, with D unclear. Germline CDR1 SGHAT, CDR2 FQNNGV. The V and J ends lost 3 bases and 3 bases respectively, with 6 bases between them. This CDR3 is built from 13 residues. CDR3 residues: CASSLTNNQPQHF. DNA of the CDR3: TGTGCCAGCAGCTTGACCAACAATCAGCCCCAGCATTTT.

The chain employs TRBV5-6 and TRBJ1-3, with D uncertain. The CDR3 runs to 13 residues. Deletions cut 4 bases from V and 2 bases from J, with 7 bases between. The V gene's germline CDR1 is SGHDT and CDR2 YYEEEE. The CDR3 sequence is CASSPPTGNTIYF. CDR3 coding DNA: TGTGCCAGCAGCCCACCCACTGGAAACACCATATATTTT.

The chain employs TRBV6-4 and TRBJ1-4; 8 positions match TRBD1. CDR1 is MRHNA, CDR2 SNTAGT, per germline. The CDR3 runs 13 residues. After removal of 6 bases from V and 8 bases from J, the junction contained 5 bases not matched to a gene. This CDR3 is CASSHRDREKLFF. As DNA, the CDR3 is TGTGCCAGCAGCCACCGGGACAGGGAAAAACTGTTTTTT.

Notes on this clone: This sequence may be a read error, since a much larger clone differs from it by one base. The chain links TRBV11-3 to TRBJ2-7; the match to TRBD1 covers 9 bases. Germline V gene data show CDR1 as SGHNT and CDR2 as YENEEA. This CDR3 region has 15 residues. The DNA of the CDR3 is TGTGCCAGCAGCCCACAGGGGGCGGACAACCACGAGCAGCACTTC. It codes for CASSPQGADNHEQHF.

The chain's CDR3 is CASSQATGGSYEQYF. The CDR3 DNA sequence: TGTGCCAGCAGCCAAGCTACGGGAGGGTCCTACGAGCAGTACTTC. The chain has TRBV4-2 and TRBJ2-7; TRBD2 matches 8 bases. V trimming: 1 base; J trimming: 1 base; junction bases outside the gene matches: 3. This CDR3 spans 15 amino acids. The V gene's germline CDR1 is LGHNA and CDR2 YNFKEQ.

This clone was observed a few times. The genes are TRBV10-3 and TRBJ2-5, with D perhaps matching TRBD1 (5 bases). V dropped 3 bases and J dropped 7 bases, with 18 bases sitting between them. The CDR3 totals 15 residues. Germline values: CDR1 ENHRY, CDR2 SYGVKD. This chain's CDR3 is CAISDPRAKAGTQYF. The CDR3 bases are TGTGCCATCAGTGACCCCAGGGCTAAGGCTGGGACCCAGTACTTC.

The chain joins TRBV11-3 to TRBJ2-1, with D perhaps being TRBD1 or TRBD2 (5 bases each). Germline CDR1 is SGHNT and CDR2 is YENEEA. The ends were cut back, 4 bases at V and 0 bases at J, with 10 bases in the middle. The length of the CDR3 is 15 residues. The CDR3 coding sequence is TGTGCCAGCAGCTGGGACGCGAGCTCCTACAATGAGCAGTTCTTC. This gives the protein CASSWDASSYNEQFF.

This clone was detected a few times. This specimen includes other DNA sequences encoding the same CDR3. This chain connects TRBV7-9 to TRBJ1-1; D not certain. Germline V gene data show CDR1 as SEHNR and CDR2 as FQNEAQ (reference sequence). With 3 bases removed from V and 0 bases from J, the gap between germline ends came to 5 bases. The CDR3 has 13 residues. The CDR3 sequence: CASSFTMNTEAFF. The CDR3 DNA reads as TGTGCCAGCAGCTTTACTATGAACACTGAAGCTTTCTTT. Complete variable domain (other parts from reference TRBV7-9 and TRBJ1-1): DTGVSQNPRHKITKRGQNVTFRCDPISEHNRLYWYRQTLGQGPEFLTYFQNEAQLEKSRLLSDRFSAERPKGSFSTLEIQRTEQGDSAMYLCASSFTMNTEAFFGQGTRLTVV.

This sequence joins TRBV2 and TRBJ1-2, with D possibly TRBD1 on 5 matching bases. CDR3 size: 14 residues. Trimming took 9 bases from V and 7 from J, leaving 21 bases between them. Germline loops: CDR1 SNHLY, CDR2 FYNNEI. The CDR3 bases are TGTGCCAGTACCCTCACCCCAGGGAGGGGTGGCTACACCTTC. It is translated as CASTLTPGRGGYTF.

The rearrangement joins TRBV7-2 to TRBJ2-3; D gene uncertain. CDR3 length: 14 residues. With 1 base removed from V and 6 bases from J, the gap between germline ends came to 11 bases. Germline CDR1 and CDR2: SGHTA and FQGNSA. The CDR3 nucleotides are TGTGCCAGCAGCTTAGGTTGGGTCGACGATACGCAGTATTTT. This sequence encodes CASSLGWVDDTQYF.

This sequence joins TRBV6-5 and TRBJ1-2; 8 bases are a match to TRBD1. The J segment lost 1 base and the V segment lost 6 bases, leaving 4 bases of the junction unmatched. Germline assignment: CDR1 MNHEY and CDR2 SVGAGI. The CDR3 covers 14 residues. The CDR3 region is CASRKQGGNYGYTF. CDR3 in DNA: TGTGCCAGCAGGAAACAGGGGGGTAACTATGGCTACACCTTC.

The J gene is TRBJ2-3, the V gene TRBV14, with D unclear. V was cut by 0 bases and J by 1 base, with 14 bases left in between. This CDR3 comprises 17 residues. Germline loops: CDR1 SGHDN, CDR2 FVKESK. The CDR3 reads CASSQDVVAIGTDTQYF. DNA for the CDR3: TGTGCCAGCAGCCAAGATGTGGTTGCTATTGGCACAGATACGCAGTATTTT.

The rearrangement uses TRBV6-1 and TRBJ1-2; D gene uncertain. This CDR3 is built from 14 residues. Germline CDR1 is MNHNS and CDR2 is SASEGT. V was trimmed by 0 bases and J by 8 bases, leaving 13 bases between them. The CDR3 spells CASSEALHRVGYTF. CDR3 DNA: TGTGCCAGCAGTGAAGCGCTTCATAGGGTCGGCTACACCTTC.

The CDR3 region has the DNA TGTGCCAGCAGCAATGCGACAGAGAACACTGAAGCTTTCTTT. Translating gives CASSNATENTEAFF. This chain links TRBV21-1 with TRBJ1-1; the table's D call, TRBD1, has no DNA check behind it. TRBV21-1 is termed a pseudogene. This CDR3 is 14 amino acids long.

This clone was counted a few times. This chain joins TRBV2 and TRBJ2-5; D may be TRBD2 (8 bases). Germline values: CDR1 SNHLY, CDR2 FYNNEI. Trimming removed 6 bases from V and 1 base from J, with 18 bases in between. This CDR3 is 16 amino acids long. The CDR3 region has the DNA TGTGCCAGCAGATCAAGGGGGCTAGCGGGCCAAGAGACCCAGTACTTC. This gives the protein CASRSRGLAGQETQYF.

The gene calls are TRBV5-1 and TRBJ2-5, with a possible D match to TRBD1 (6 bases). Germline V gene sequence: CDR1 SGHRS, CDR2 YFSETQ. CDR3 length: 14 amino acids. Trimming shortened V by 5 bases and J by 1 base, and 12 bases separated the two germline ends. CDR3 sequence: CASRQTGSQETQYF. The DNA of the CDR3 is TGCGCCAGCAGACAAACAGGGTCCCAAGAGACCCAGTACTTC.

The rearrangement uses TRBV5-5 and TRBJ2-7; D perhaps matches TRBD2 (6 bases). V gave up 4 bases and J gave up 1 base, with 18 bases separating them. This CDR3 comprises 16 residues. CDR1 and CDR2 from the germline V gene are SGHKS and YYEKEE (reference sequence). The CDR3 loop reads CASSLAGGASSYEQYF. The CDR3 nucleotides are TGTGCCAGCAGCCTGGCCGGAGGGGCTTCATCCTACGAGCAGTACTTC.

The rearrangement joins TRBV12-1 to TRBJ1-5. TRBV12-1 is a listed pseudogene. CDR3 size: 16 residues. The CDR3 DNA reads as TGTGCCAGCAGCTTTAGTTTTCGGAGGGTAAATCAGCCCCAGCATTTT. This codes for CASSFSFRRVNQPQHF.

The chain couples TRBV13 to TRBJ1-4; no clear D. CDR3 size: 17 residues. Germline V gene sequence: CDR1 PRHDT, CDR2 FYEKMQ (reference sequence). V dropped 5 bases and J dropped 0 bases, with 16 bases sitting between them. The CDR3 sequence: CASSRYSRQATNEKLFF. CDR3 sequence (DNA): TGTGCCAGCAGCCGGTACTCGAGACAAGCAACTAATGAAAAACTGTTTTTT.

The chain is built from TRBV5-1 and TRBJ2-3, with D perhaps assigned TRBD1 or TRBD2 (6 bases each). Per the germline V gene, CDR1 is SGHRS and CDR2 is YFSETQ. The CDR3 is 17 residues long. Deletions cut 0 bases from V and 4 bases from J, with 18 bases between. CDR3 sequence: CASSLEGGRVNSDTQYF. Written as DNA, the CDR3 is TGCGCCAGCAGCTTGGAAGGGGGGCGAGTTAATTCAGATACGCAGTATTTT.

The V gene is TRBV11-2, the J gene TRBJ2-1; 7 bases fit TRBD2. Trimming cost V 9 bases and J 2 bases; bases outside gene matches: 7. The CDR3 is 14 residues long. Germline CDR1 and CDR2: SGHAT and FQNNGV. As DNA, the CDR3 is TGTGCCAGTAACCAGCGGGACGCCTACAATGAGCAGTTCTTC. It translates to CASNQRDAYNEQFF.

This clone has more than one count but fewer than ten. This chain connects TRBV30 to TRBJ1-5; 7 bases match TRBD1. The CDR3 is 14 amino acids. Trimming at V came to 0 bases and at J to 3 bases, leaving 2 bases not matched to a gene. Germline V CDR1 and CDR2: GTSNPN, SVGIG (reference sequence). The CDR3 loop reads CAWSVGQFNQPQHF. In DNA form, the CDR3 reads TGTGCCTGGAGTGTGGGACAGTTCAATCAGCCCCAGCATTTT.

This clone was detected a few times. The same CDR3 also results from other DNA sequences found in this sample. V is TRBV5-1 and J is TRBJ1-2, with D hard to call. Trimming left V 1 base short and J 6 bases short, with 10 bases between. Germline assignment: CDR1 SGHRS and CDR2 YFSETQ. The CDR3 runs to 13 residues. The CDR3 sequence: CASSLRSGHGYTF. The CDR3 region has the DNA TGCGCCAGCAGCTTGCGTTCCGGGCATGGCTACACCTTC.

The chain couples TRBV2 to TRBJ1-2, with D possibly being TRBD1 (5 bases). CDR3 length equals 12 residues. Trimming took 2 bases from V and 8 from J, leaving 9 bases between them. Germline V gives CDR1 SNHLY, CDR2 FYNNEI. The CDR3 is CASSEQGDGYTF. CDR3 in DNA: TGTGCCAGCAGTGAACAGGGTGACGGCTACACCTTC.